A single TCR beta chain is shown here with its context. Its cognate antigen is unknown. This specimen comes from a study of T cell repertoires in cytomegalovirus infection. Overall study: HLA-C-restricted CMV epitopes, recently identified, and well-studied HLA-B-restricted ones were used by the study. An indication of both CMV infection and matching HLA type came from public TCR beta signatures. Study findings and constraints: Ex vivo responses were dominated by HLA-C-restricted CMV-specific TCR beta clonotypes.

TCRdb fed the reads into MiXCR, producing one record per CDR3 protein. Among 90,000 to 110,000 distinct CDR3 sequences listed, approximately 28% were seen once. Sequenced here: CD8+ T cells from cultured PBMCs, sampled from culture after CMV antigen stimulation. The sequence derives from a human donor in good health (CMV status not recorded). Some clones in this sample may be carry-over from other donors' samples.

CDR3 in DNA: TGTGCCAGCAGCTTACAGGGGGCGAGAGGTTATAATGGCTACACCTTC. It is translated as CASSLQGARGYNGYTF. The chain carries TRBV13 and TRBJ1-2, with 8 bases identical to TRBD1. The length of the CDR3 is 16 residues. J lost 6 bases, V lost 2 bases, and 11 bases had no gene match. In germline, CDR1 is PRHDT, CDR2 FYEKMQ (reference sequence).